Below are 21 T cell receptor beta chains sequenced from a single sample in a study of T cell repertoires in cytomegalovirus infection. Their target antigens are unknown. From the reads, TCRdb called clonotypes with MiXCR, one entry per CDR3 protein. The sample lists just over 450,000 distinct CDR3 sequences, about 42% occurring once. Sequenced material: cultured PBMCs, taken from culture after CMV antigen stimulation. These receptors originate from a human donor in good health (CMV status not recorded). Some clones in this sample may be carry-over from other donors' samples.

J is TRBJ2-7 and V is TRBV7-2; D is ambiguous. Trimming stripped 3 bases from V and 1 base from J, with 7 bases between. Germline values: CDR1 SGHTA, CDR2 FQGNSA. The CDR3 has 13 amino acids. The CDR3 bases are TGTGCCAGCAGCTTCCAGGAATCCTACGAGCAGTACTTC. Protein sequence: CASSFQESYEQYF. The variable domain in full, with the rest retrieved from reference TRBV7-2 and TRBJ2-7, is GAGVSQSPSNKVTEKGKDVELRCDPISGHTALYWYRQSLGQGLEFLIYFQGNSAPDKSGLPSDRFSAERTGGSVSTLTIQRTQQEDSAVYLCASSFQESYEQYFGPGTRLTVT.

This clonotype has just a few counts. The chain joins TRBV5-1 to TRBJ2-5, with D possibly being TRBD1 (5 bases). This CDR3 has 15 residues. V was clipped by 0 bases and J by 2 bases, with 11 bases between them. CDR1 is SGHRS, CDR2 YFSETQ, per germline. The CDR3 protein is CASSLEGRIQETQYF. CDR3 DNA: TGCGCCAGCAGCTTGGAGGGGCGGATTCAAGAGACCCAGTACTTC.

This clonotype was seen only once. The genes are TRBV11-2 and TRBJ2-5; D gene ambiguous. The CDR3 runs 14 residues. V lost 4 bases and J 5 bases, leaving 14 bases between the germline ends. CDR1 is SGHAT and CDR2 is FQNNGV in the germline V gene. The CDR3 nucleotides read TGTGCCAGCAGCTCACCTTCCAAGGCGGAGACCCAGTACTTC. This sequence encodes CASSSPSKAETQYF.

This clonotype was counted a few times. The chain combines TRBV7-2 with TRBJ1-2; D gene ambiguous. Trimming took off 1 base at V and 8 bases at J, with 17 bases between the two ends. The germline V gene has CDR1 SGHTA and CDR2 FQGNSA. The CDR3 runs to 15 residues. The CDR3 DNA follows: TGTGCCAGCAGCTTAGACAATAGGAGATTTGACGGCTACACCTTC. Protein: CASSLDNRRFDGYTF.

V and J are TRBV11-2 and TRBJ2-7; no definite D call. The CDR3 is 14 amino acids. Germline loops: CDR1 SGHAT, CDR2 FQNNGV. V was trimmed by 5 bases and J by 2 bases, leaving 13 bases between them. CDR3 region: CASSPVDPAYEQYF. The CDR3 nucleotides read TGTGCCAGCAGCCCGGTGGACCCGGCCTACGAGCAGTACTTC.

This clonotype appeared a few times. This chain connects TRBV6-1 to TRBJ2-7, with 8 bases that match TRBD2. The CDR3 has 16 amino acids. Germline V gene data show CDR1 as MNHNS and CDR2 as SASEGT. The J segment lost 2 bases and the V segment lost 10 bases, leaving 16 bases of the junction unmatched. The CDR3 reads CATAPPRLARTYEQYF. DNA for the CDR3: TGTGCCACCGCTCCCCCGCGACTAGCGAGGACCTACGAGCAGTACTTC.

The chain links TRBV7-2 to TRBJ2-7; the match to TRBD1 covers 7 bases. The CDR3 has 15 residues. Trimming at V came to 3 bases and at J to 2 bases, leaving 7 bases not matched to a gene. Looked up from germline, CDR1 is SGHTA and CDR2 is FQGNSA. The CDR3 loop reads CASSFTDRATYEQYF. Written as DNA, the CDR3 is TGTGCCAGCAGCTTTACCGACAGGGCCACCTACGAGCAGTACTTC.

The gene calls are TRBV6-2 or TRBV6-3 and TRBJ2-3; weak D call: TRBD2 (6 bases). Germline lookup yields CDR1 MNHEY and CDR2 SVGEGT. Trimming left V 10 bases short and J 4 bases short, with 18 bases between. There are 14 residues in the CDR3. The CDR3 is CATLEEGRSDTQYF. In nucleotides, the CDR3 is TGTGCCACCCTCGAGGAGGGCCGGTCAGATACGCAGTATTTT.

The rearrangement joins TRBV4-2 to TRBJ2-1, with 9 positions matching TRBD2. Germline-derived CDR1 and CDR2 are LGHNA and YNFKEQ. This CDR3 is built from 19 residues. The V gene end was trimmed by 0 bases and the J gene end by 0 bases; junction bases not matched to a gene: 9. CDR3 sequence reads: CASSQEPPGLASSYNEQFF. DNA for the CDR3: TGTGCCAGCAGCCAAGAGCCCCCGGGACTAGCAAGCTCCTACAATGAGCAGTTCTTC.

CDR3 loop: CASSYSSPQETQYF. The CDR3 bases are TGTGCCAGCAGTTACTCTTCCCCACAAGAGACCCAGTACTTC. This chain uses TRBV6-2 or TRBV6-3 with TRBJ2-5; D remains ambiguous. This CDR3 spans 14 amino acids. Deletions cut 0 bases from V and 2 bases from J, with 7 bases between. In germline, CDR1 is MNHEY, CDR2 SVGEGT.

The CDR3 sequence is CASSLAPGLLTRADTQYF. The DNA of the CDR3 is TGTGCCAGCAGCTTAGCCCCTGGACTTTTAACCCGAGCGGATACGCAGTATTTT. The V gene is TRBV7-2, the J gene TRBJ2-3; D might be TRBD2 (5 bases). Germline CDR1 and CDR2: SGHTA and FQGNSA. V was shortened by 0 bases and J by 6 bases, with 22 bases between the two germline ends. The CDR3 loop spans 18 amino acids.

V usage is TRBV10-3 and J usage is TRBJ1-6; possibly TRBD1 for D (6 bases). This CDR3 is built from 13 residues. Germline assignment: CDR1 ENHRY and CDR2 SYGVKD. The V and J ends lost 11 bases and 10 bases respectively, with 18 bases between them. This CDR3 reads CASQEGVGSPLHF. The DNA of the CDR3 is TGTGCCTCGCAGGAGGGGGTCGGATCACCCCTCCACTTT.

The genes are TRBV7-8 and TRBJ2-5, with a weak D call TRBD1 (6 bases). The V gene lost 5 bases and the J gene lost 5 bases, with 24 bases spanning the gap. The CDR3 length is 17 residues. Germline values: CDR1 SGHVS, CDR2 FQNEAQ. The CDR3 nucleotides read TGTGCCAGCAGCCGTTATTCCCGTTTGGTTAGGGGGGAGACCCAGTACTTC. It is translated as CASSRYSRLVRGETQYF. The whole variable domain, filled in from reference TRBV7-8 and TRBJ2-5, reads GAGVSQSPRYKVAKRGQDVALRCDPISGHVSLFWYQQALGQGPEFLTYFQNEAQLDKSGLPSDRFFAERPEGSVSTLKIQRTQQEDSAVYLCASSRYSRLVRGETQYFGPGTRLLVL.

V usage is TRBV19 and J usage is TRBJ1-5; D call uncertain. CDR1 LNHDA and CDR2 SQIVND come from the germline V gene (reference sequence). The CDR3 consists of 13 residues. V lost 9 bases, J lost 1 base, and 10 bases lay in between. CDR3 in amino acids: CASEEGSNQPQHF. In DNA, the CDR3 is TGTGCCAGCGAGGAGGGCAGCAATCAGCCCCAGCATTTT.

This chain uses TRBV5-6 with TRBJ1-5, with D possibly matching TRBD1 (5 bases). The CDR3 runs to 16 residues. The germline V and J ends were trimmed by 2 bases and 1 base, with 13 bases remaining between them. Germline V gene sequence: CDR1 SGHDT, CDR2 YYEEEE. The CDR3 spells CASSFSGGVSNQPQHF. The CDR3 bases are TGTGCCAGCAGCTTTTCGGGGGGTGTGAGCAATCAGCCCCAGCATTTT.

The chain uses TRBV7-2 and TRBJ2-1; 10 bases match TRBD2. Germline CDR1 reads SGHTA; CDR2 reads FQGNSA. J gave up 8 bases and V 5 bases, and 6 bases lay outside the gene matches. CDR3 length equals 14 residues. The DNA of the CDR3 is TGTGCCAGCAGCCAGAGCGGGAGGGGGTATGAGCAGTTCTTC. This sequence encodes CASSQSGRGYEQFF.

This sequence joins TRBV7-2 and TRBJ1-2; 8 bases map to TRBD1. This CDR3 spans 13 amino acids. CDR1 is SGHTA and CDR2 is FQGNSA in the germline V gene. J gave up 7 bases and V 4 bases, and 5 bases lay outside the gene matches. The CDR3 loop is CASSWGTGRGYTF. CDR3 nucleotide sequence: TGTGCCAGCAGCTGGGGGACAGGTCGTGGCTACACCTTC. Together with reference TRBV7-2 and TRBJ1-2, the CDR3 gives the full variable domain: GAGVSQSPSNKVTEKGKDVELRCDPISGHTALYWYRQSLGQGLEFLIYFQGNSAPDKSGLPSDRFSAERTGGSVSTLTIQRTQQEDSAVYLCASSWGTGRGYTFGSGTRLTVV.

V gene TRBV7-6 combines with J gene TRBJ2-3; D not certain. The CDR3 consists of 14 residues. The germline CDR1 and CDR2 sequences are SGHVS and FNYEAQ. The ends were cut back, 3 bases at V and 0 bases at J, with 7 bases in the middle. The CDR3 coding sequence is TGTGCCAGCAGCTTCGCCGACAGCACAGATACGCAGTATTTT. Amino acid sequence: CASSFADSTDTQYF.

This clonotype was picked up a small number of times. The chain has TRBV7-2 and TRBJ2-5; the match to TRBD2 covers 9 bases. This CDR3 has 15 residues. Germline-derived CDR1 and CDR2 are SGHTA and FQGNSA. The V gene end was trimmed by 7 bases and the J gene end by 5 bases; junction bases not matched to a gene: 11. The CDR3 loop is CASNAPGLARETQYF. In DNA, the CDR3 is TGTGCCAGCAACGCACCCGGACTAGCGCGGGAGACCCAGTACTTC.

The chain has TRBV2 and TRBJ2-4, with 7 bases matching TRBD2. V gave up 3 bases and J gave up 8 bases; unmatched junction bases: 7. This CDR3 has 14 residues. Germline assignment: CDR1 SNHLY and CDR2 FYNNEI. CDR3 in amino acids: CASSDISGGYIQYF. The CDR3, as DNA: TGTGCCAGCAGTGACATTTCGGGGGGATACATTCAGTACTTC.

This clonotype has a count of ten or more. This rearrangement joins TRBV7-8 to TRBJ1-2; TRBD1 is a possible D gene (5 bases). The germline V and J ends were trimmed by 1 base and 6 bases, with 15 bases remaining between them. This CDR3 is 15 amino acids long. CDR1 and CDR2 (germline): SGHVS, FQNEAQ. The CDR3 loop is CASSLDWTFSNGYTF. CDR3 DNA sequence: TGTGCCAGCAGCTTAGACTGGACATTTTCGAATGGCTACACCTTC.